This TCR beta chain came from a study of patients and donors after allogeneic stem cell transplantation (dated by TCRdb to 2020 to 2021). This clonotype was picked up a small number of times. The antigen it recognizes is unknown. Base qualities were left out, and no much larger clone turns up one base away. Libraries were prepared through RT-PCR. The listed sequencing device is NextSeq 550. The raw public reads went through TCRdb reprocessing: fastp at Q25, MiXCR clone calling, in-frame beta chains kept. Entries that share a CDR3 protein sequence are merged under the most common genes and DNA. This sample gives roughly 940,000 distinct CDR3 sequences in total; roughly 17% of them show up just once. The ten largest clones add up to around 6% of the sample. V is trimmed back by 10 bases and J by 4 bases, and the junction contains 9 bases that no gene match accounts for. CDR1 and CDR2 (MDHEN, SYDVKM) derive from the germline V gene. The CDR3 starts with the cysteine, ends with the phenylalanine, and has 13 residues. Of all the DNA, just the CDR3 is kept, 39 bases in frame from base 1.

The sample comprised blood, either unsorted or a sorted T cell fraction (not recorded which). This clonotype was sampled from a human donor who was either an allogeneic HSCT recipient or a stem cell or donor lymphocyte infusion donor (not recorded which). It is not recorded whose cells these are; they may come from a transplant donor. The chain couples TRBV28 to TRBJ1-2, with 7 bases matching TRBD1. The sequence in DNA is TGTGCCACCTGGGACAGCCAGCTCTATGGCTACACCTTC. Protein translation: CATWDSQLYGYTF.